Listed below are T cell receptor beta chains from one sample, sequenced in a study of T cell responses to AZD1222 COVID-19 vaccine. TCRdb's table, derived via immunoSEQ multiplex PCR, lists solely in-frame clones and lacks some. The sample includes under 95,000 clones, around 86% of them seen just once. The material was peripheral blood, obtained on day 0 of AZD1222 vaccination. The receptors come from an adult in good health. CDR3s include the opening cysteine and the closing phenylalanine or tryptophan. Part of the rows lack a size; the others show once, few, many or a class for expanded clones.

J | V | size | CDR3
TRBJ2-2 | TRBV5-1 | few | CASSLGQGMNTGELFF
TRBJ2-1 | TRBV7-3 | - | CASSSGLAGPNEQFF
TRBJ2-1 | TRBV7-2 | - | CASSLGKGIHEQFF
TRBJ2-7 | TRBV6-5 | - | CASSYGRATMNYEQYF
TRBJ1-2 | TRBV24-1 | once | CATSDRPRAGGNYGYTF
TRBJ2-7 | TRBV5-4 | - | CASRERTGKYQYF
TRBJ2-7 | TRBV18 | - | CASSPPGDSYEQYF
TRBJ2-3 | TRBV4-2 | - | CASSQGPSGSRTDTQYF
TRBJ2-5 | TRBV5-8 | - | CASSNAGYQETQYF
TRBJ1-3 | TRBV5-4 | - | CASSLGHGGGSSPGNTIYF
TRBJ2-7 | TRBV3-1/TRBV3-2 | - | CASSYGTGYEQYF
TRBJ2-7 | TRBV3-1/TRBV3-2 | once | CASSQVPQGGEQYF
TRBJ2-7 | TRBV5-4 | - | CASSLGVEYEQYF
TRBJ1-5 | TRBV5-1 | - | CASSLAPGARQPQHF
TRBJ1-3 | TRBV11-3 | - | CASSLGVSRDGNTIYF
TRBJ2-7 | TRBV3-1/TRBV3-2 | - | CASSQGVSRLEQYF
TRBJ1-5 | TRBV10-2 | - | CASSEGARQPQHF
TRBJ1-5 | TRBV29-1 | - | CSVESGYSNQPQHF